Shown below are 12 T cell receptor beta chains from a single sample sequenced in a study of blood T cell repertoires in COVID-19 (TCRdb year 2020). Library preparation used the immunoSEQ multiplex PCR assay. Here the immuneACCESS table is served through TCRdb, limited to in-frame sequences with V and J called. Missing clones are a known gap in these copies; in checked studies unresolved V genes cover under half, and the rest lacks a known reason. The table for this sample lists approximately 85,000 clones; around 86% of them were counted only once. Clones ranked in the top ten supply about 25% of the sample. The sequenced sample was peripheral blood. These TCRs come from a man between 45 and 60 years old with active or convalescent COVID-19.

The sample holds a few counts of this clone. DNA for the CDR3: TGTGCCACCAGCAGAGACCAGGGCTACGAGCAGTACTTC. Translation: CATSRDQGYEQYF. The chain uses TRBV15 and TRBJ2-7; TRBD1 might be the D (5 bases). Trimming removed 0 bases from V and 3 bases from J, with 6 bases in between. The germline CDR1 and CDR2 sequences are LNHNV and YYDKDF (reference sequence). This CDR3 spans 13 amino acids. The variable domain in full, completed from reference TRBV15 and TRBJ2-7, reads DAMVIQNPRYQVTQFGKPVTLSCSQTLNHNVMYWYQQKSSQAPKLLFHYYDKDFNNEADTPDNFQSRRPNTSFCFLDIRSPGLGDTAMYLCATSRDQGYEQYFGPGTRLTVT.

The CDR3 nucleotides read TGTGCCAGTAGCCTGTCCACAGATACGCAGTATTTT. Protein sequence: CASSLSTDTQYF. The V gene is TRBV19, the J gene TRBJ2-3; D is undetermined. Deletions cut 6 bases from V and 2 bases from J, with 6 bases between. This CDR3 is 12 amino acids long. CDR1 is LNHDA and CDR2 is SQIVND in the germline V gene (reference sequence). The variable domain in full, with the rest retrieved from reference TRBV19 and TRBJ2-3, is DGGITQSPKYLFRKEGQNVTLSCEQNLNHDAMYWYRQDPGQGLRLIYYSQIVNDFQKGDIAEGYSVSREKKESFPLTVTSAQKNPTAFYLCASSLSTDTQYFGPGTRLTVL.

The chain uses TRBV11-2 and TRBJ2-7, with 13 bases that match TRBD2. CDR1 and CDR2 from the germline V gene are SGHAT and FQNNGV. V was clipped by 1 base and J by 3 bases; unmatched bases: 3. The CDR3 totals 16 residues. CDR3 sequence reads: CASSLAGLAGNYEQYF. CDR3 nucleotides: TGTGCCAGCAGCTTAGCGGGACTAGCGGGAAACTACGAGCAGTACTTC.

V is TRBV5-6 and J is TRBJ2-7; D is undetermined. This CDR3 contains 17 residues. Germline-derived CDR1 and CDR2 are SGHDT and YYEEEE. The ends were cut back, 4 bases at V and 0 bases at J, with 20 bases in the middle. The CDR3 here is CASSAPSEVLFSYEQYF. CDR3 DNA sequence: TGTGCCAGCAGCGCTCCGTCCGAGGTCCTTTTCTCCTACGAGCAGTACTTC.

This clone was seen just once. The rearrangement links TRBV18 to TRBJ1-3, with TRBD1 matching 9 bases. The CDR3 has 15 residues. Germline CDR1 KGHSH, CDR2 LQKENI. The V segment lost 4 bases and the J segment 2 bases; nucleotides outside the gene matches: 3. The CDR3 bases are TGTGCCAGCTCACTGGACAGGGGAGCTGGAAACACCATATATTTT. It specifies CASSLDRGAGNTIYF.

V gene TRBV7-2 combines with J gene TRBJ1-6; D ambiguous. Germline V gene data show CDR1 as SGHTA and CDR2 as FQGNSA. The CDR3 runs 15 residues. Trimming shortened V by 1 base and J by 3 bases, and 7 bases separated the two germline ends. Here the CDR3 reads CASSLDQVYNSPLHF. The CDR3 DNA sequence: TGTGCCAGCAGCTTAGATCAGGTCTATAATTCACCCCTCCACTTT.

The chain joins TRBV5-4 to TRBJ2-1; D may be TRBD2 (6 bases). Looked up from germline, CDR1 is SGHNT and CDR2 is YYREEE (reference sequence). V was cut by 6 bases and J by 0 bases, with 16 bases left in between. This CDR3 is built from 16 residues. Here the CDR3 DNA reads TGTGCCAGCATTCCTACCGACGGGAGCTCCTACAATGAGCAGTTCTTC. This gives the protein CASIPTDGSSYNEQFF.

The chain is built from TRBV5-1 and TRBJ2-7, with TRBD2 matching 15 bases. The germline V gene has CDR1 SGHRS and CDR2 YFSETQ. J lost 6 bases, V lost 3 bases, and 10 bases had no gene match. CDR3 length equals 17 residues. In DNA, the CDR3 is TGCGCCAGCAGCTCCGGACTAGCGGGAGGGCCCGTCTCCGAGCAGTACTTC. Amino acids: CASSSGLAGGPVSEQYF.

The chain combines TRBV13 with TRBJ2-1, with TRBD2 identical over 10 bases. There are 15 residues in the CDR3. V lost 1 base and J lost 4; bases outside the gene matches: 1. Germline CDR1 PRHDT, CDR2 FYEKMQ (reference sequence). Here the CDR3 reads CASSLDSGGYNEQFF. The CDR3 DNA follows: TGTGCCAGCAGCTTAGATAGCGGGGGGTACAATGAGCAGTTCTTC.

The chain uses TRBV20-1 and TRBJ2-1; 9 bases map to TRBD2. This CDR3 is built from 17 residues. The V and J ends lost 3 bases and 0 bases, in that order; junction bases with no gene match: 9. In germline, CDR1 is DFQATT, CDR2 SNEGSKA (reference sequence). CDR3 in amino acids: CSASSASGTHSYNEQFF. CDR3 bases: TGCAGTGCTAGTTCGGCTAGCGGGACACACTCCTACAATGAGCAGTTCTTC.

This chain links TRBV28 with TRBJ1-1, with D possibly matching TRBD1 (5 bases). V lost 5 bases and J 1 base, leaving 14 bases between the germline ends. This CDR3 has 15 amino acids. Germline V gene data show CDR1 as MDHEN and CDR2 as SYDVKM. The CDR3 region is CASSPRGGANTEAFF. In DNA form, the CDR3 reads TGTGCCAGCAGTCCACGGGGAGGGGCGAACACTGAAGCTTTCTTT.

The chain is built from TRBV30 and TRBJ2-2; no definite D call. Trimming removed 2 bases from V and 5 bases from J, with 9 bases in between. This CDR3 has 13 residues. Looked up from germline, CDR1 is GTSNPN and CDR2 is SVGIG (reference sequence). For the CDR3, the DNA is TGTGCCTGGAGTACCCACTTTACCGGGGAGCTGTTTTTT. Translation gives CAWSTHFTGELFF.